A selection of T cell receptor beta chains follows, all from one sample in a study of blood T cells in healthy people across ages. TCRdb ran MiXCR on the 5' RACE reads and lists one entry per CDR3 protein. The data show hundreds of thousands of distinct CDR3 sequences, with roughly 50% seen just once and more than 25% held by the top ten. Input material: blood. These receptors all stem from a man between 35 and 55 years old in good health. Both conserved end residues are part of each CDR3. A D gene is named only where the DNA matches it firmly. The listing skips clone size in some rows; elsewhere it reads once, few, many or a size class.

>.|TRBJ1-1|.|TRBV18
CASSLEGTEAFF
TGTGCCAGCTCACTGGAGGGCACTGAAGCTTTCTTT
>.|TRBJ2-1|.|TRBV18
CASSPQGGYNEQFF
TGTGCCAGCTCACCACAGGGGGGCTACAATGAGCAGTTCTTT
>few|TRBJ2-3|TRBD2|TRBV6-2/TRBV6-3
CASSYFAGVKDTQYF
TGTGCCAGCAGTTACTTCGCGGGAGTTAAAGATACGCAGTATTTT
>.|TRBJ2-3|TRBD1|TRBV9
CASSTRTGSTDTQYF
TGTGCCAGCAGCACGAGGACAGGTAGCACAGATACGCAGTATTTT
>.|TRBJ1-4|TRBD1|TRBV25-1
CASSFRDRVQLNEKLFF
TGTGCCAGCAGTTTCCGGGACAGGGTCCAACTCAATGAAAAACTGTTTTTT
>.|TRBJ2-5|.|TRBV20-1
CSAKKAETQYF
TGCAGTGCTAAGAAGGCGGAGACCCAGTACTTC
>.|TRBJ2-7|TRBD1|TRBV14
CASSQDSRGDSHYEQYF
TGTGCCAGCAGCCAAGATTCGCGTGGGGACAGCCATTACGAGCAGTACTTC
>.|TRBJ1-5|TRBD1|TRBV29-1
CSVGNGQGGQPQHF
TGCAGCGTTGGGAATGGACAGGGCGGTCAGCCCCAGCATTTT
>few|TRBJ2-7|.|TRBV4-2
CASSQGGQSDEQYF
TGTGCCAGCAGCCAAGGCGGGCAGAGTGACGAGCAGTACTTC
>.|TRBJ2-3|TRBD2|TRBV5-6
CASSLYLHRGGTADTQYF
TGTGCCAGCAGCTTGTACTTGCATCGGGGGGGAACAGCAGATACGCAGTATTTT
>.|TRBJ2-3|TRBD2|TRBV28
CASRSGGAIRDTQYF
TGTGCCAGCAGATCGGGGGGGGCAATTAGGGATACGCAGTATTTT
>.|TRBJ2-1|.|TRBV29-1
CSVVVGNNEQFF
TGCAGCGTTGTAGTAGGCAACAATGAGCAGTTCTTC
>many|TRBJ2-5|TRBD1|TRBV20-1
CSATPVGGVETQYF
TGCAGTGCTACCCCGGTAGGGGGCGTGGAGACCCAGTACTTC
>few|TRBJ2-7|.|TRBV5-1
CASKPQGPGIYEQYF
TGCGCCAGCAAACCGCAGGGTCCGGGGATCTACGAGCAGTACTTC
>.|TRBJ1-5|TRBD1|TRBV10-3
CAISDLTGGNQPQHF
TGTGCCATCAGTGACTTGACAGGGGGCAATCAGCCCCAGCATTTT
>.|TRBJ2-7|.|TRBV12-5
CASGSYYEQYF
TGTGCTAGTGGTTCGTACTACGAGCAGTACTTC
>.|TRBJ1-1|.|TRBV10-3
CAISEPGRDTEAFF
TGTGCCATCAGTGAGCCAGGGAGGGACACTGAAGCTTTCTTT
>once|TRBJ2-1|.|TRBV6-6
CASSDGVDRSPFF
TGTGCCAGCAGTGACGGGGTTGACAGAAGTCCGTTCTTC
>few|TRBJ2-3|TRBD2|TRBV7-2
CASSPQRGFTDTQYF
TGTGCCAGCAGCCCCCAGCGGGGGTTCACAGATACGCAGTATTTT
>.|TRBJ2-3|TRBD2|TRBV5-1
CASRLGRGSTDTQYF
TGCGCCAGCAGACTCGGGCGGGGGAGCACAGATACGCAGTATTTT
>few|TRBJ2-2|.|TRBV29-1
CSGANTGELFF
TGCAGCGGTGCGAACACCGGGGAGCTGTTTTTT
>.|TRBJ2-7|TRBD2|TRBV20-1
CSASAGLAGGEQYF
TGCAGTGCTAGTGCGGGACTAGCGGGAGGTGAGCAGTACTTC
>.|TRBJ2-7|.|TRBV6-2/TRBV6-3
CASSPLLWGELYNEQYF
TGTGCCAGCAGTCCTCTCCTATGGGGGGAGCTATACAATGAGCAGTACTTC
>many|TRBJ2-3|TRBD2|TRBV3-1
CASSQELAGDQAFGTDTQYF
TGTGCCAGCAGCCAGGAACTAGCGGGAGATCAGGCCTTCGGCACAGATACGCAGTATTTT
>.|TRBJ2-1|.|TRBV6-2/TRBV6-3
CASSSPGVYRGNEQFF
TGTGCCAGCAGTTCCCCAGGGGTGTACCGGGGGAATGAGCAGTTCTTC
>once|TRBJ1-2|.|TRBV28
CASSLVPGSSYGYTF
TGTGCCAGCAGTTTGGTGCCAGGGAGTTCCTATGGCTACACCTTC
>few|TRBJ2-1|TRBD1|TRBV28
CASSSPGQGDIRQFF
TGTGCCAGCAGTTCCCCGGGACAGGGGGATATCCGGCAGTTCTTC
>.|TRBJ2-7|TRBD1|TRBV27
CASSGDRSTYEQYF
TGTGCCAGCAGTGGGGACAGGAGCACCTACGAGCAGTACTTC
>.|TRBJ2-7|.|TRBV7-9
CASSLALATSYEQYF
TGTGCCAGCAGCTTAGCGCTTGCTACATCCTACGAGCAGTACTTC
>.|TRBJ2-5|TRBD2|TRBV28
CASSFSGGGQYF
TGTGCCAGCAGTTTCAGCGGGGGGGGCCAGTACTTC
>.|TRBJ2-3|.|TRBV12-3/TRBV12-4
CASSGGPRGSSYF
TGTGCCAGCTCGGGCGGCCCTCGGGGTAGTTCGTATTTT
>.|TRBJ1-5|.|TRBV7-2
CASSPKVGSNQPQHF
TGTGCCAGCAGCCCCAAAGTAGGGAGCAATCAGCCCCAGCATTTT
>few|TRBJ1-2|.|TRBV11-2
CASSPSRGGYYGYTF
TGTGCCAGCAGCCCTTCGAGGGGCGGTTACTATGGCTACACCTTC
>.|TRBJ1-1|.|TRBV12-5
CASGLVTRELTEAFF
TGTGCTAGTGGTTTGGTAACGAGGGAATTAACTGAAGCTTTCTTT
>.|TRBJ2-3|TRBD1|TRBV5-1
CASKSAPQGLTDTQYF
TGCGCCAGCAAGTCGGCCCCACAGGGGCTGACAGATACGCAGTATTTT
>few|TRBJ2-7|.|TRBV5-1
CASSSGPASSYEQYF
TGCGCCAGCAGCTCAGGACCCGCAAGCTCCTACGAGCAGTACTTC
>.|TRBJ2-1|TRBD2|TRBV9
CASSVERGGWNEQFF
TGTGCCAGCAGCGTAGAACGGGGGGGGTGGAATGAGCAGTTCTTC
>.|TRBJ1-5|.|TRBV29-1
CSVRLGGNQPQHF
TGCAGCGTTCGGCTAGGGGGCAATCAGCCCCAGCATTTT
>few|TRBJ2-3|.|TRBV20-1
CSADASRKRTSPDTQYF
TGCAGTGCTGACGCCTCCCGAAAACGCACTTCTCCGGATACGCAGTATTTT
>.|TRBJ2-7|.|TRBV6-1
CASSEGPYTGREQYF
TGTGCCAGCAGTGAAGGCCCTTATACAGGGAGAGAGCAGTACTTC
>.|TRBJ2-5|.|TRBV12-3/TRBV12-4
CASSLAGLARDGTLQETQYF
TGTGCCAGCAGTTTAGCGGGGTTGGCTAGGGATGGGACGCTCCAAGAGACCCAGTACTTC
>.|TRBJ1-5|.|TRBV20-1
CSARRRAGVNQPQHF
TGCAGTGCTAGGAGACGGGCAGGGGTTAATCAGCCCCAGCATTTT
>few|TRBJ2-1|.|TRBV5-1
CASSLVRGKELDEQFF
TGCGCCAGCAGCTTGGTTCGGGGAAAGGAGTTAGATGAGCAGTTCTTC
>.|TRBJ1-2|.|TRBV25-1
CASGHLVHGYTF
TGTGCTTCTGGACACCTCGTACATGGCTACACCTTC
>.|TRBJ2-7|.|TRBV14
CASSPSPGTYNEQYF
TGTGCCAGCAGCCCAAGCCCGGGGACCTACAATGAGCAGTACTTC
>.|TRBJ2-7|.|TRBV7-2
CASSSRGQHEQYF
TGTGCCAGCAGCTCGAGGGGTCAGCACGAGCAGTACTTC
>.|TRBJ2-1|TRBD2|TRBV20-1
CSAPGLAWNEQFF
TGCAGTGCCCCGGGACTAGCGTGGAATGAGCAGTTCTTC
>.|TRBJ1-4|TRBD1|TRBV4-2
CASSHPEGTGLLNNEKLFF
TGTGCCAGCAGCCATCCTGAGGGGACAGGCCTTCTAAATAATGAAAAACTGTTTTTT
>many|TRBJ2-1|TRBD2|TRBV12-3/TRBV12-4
CASSSGRLAGTNEQFF
TGTGCCAGCAGTTCGGGTAGACTAGCGGGCACCAATGAGCAGTTCTTC
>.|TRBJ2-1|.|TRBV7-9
CASSLAQGTLNEQFF
TGTGCCAGCAGCTTAGCCCAGGGGACTTTAAATGAGCAGTTCTTC